Presented here are 21 T cell receptor beta chains from one specimen sequenced in a study of blood T cell repertoires in COVID-19. Data came from immunoSEQ multiplex PCR; TCRdb stores just in-frame clones and leaves some out. The sample lists tens of thousands of clones; roughly 86% were seen once. The source material was peripheral blood. The origin of the receptors is a woman aged 80 or older with acute or convalescent COVID-19.

This clone was seen a handful of times. V usage is TRBV7-9 and J usage is TRBJ1-1; 9 nucleotides agree with TRBD1. The CDR3 consists of 14 residues. V lost 5 bases and J lost 8; bases outside the gene matches: 9. Germline CDR1 reads SEHNR; CDR2 reads FQNEAQ (reference sequence). CDR3 in amino acids: CASSRQAGQGEAFF. The CDR3 bases are TGTGCCAGCAGCCGACAAGCCGGACAGGGGGAAGCTTTCTTT.

A single count supports this clone. The V and J genes are TRBV7-2 and TRBJ1-2, with D tentatively TRBD1 (6 bases). V was cut by 1 base and J by 5 bases, with 20 bases left in between. Germline loops: CDR1 SGHTA, CDR2 FQGNSA. The CDR3 extends over 17 amino acids. The CDR3 DNA follows: TGTGCCAGCAGCTTAGGACCAGGACAGATATCAGTTTATGGCTACACCTTC. It encodes CASSLGPGQISVYGYTF.

This chain connects TRBV6-5 to TRBJ1-5, with D perhaps matching TRBD1 (5 bases). The V gene lost 6 bases and the J gene lost 7 bases, with 16 bases spanning the gap. The germline V gene has CDR1 MNHEY and CDR2 SVGAGI. The CDR3 length is 14 residues. The DNA of the CDR3 is TGTGCCAGCAGCCCCGGGTGGGGCGGCCAGCCCCAGCATTTT. Encoded protein: CASSPGWGGQPQHF.

The V and J genes are TRBV28 and TRBJ1-5; D is possibly TRBD1 (6 bases). Germline lookup yields CDR1 MDHEN and CDR2 SYDVKM. Trimming shortened V by 5 bases and J by 6 bases, and 11 bases separated the two germline ends. The CDR3 is made up of 13 amino acids. The CDR3: CASSGGGVQPQHF. The CDR3, as DNA: TGTGCCAGCAGTGGCGGGGGCGTTCAGCCCCAGCATTTT.

V is TRBV11-1 and J is TRBJ1-6; TRBD1 might be the D (5 bases). The CDR3 totals 14 residues. The V gene's germline CDR1 is SGHAT and CDR2 FQDESV (reference sequence). V dropped 2 bases and J dropped 7 bases, with 9 bases sitting between them. CDR3 loop: CASSLQGGNSPLHF. For the CDR3, the DNA is TGTGCCAGCAGCTTACAGGGAGGAAATTCACCCCTCCACTTT. The complete variable domain, with remaining parts taken from reference TRBV11-1 and TRBJ1-6, reads EAEVAQSPRYKITEKSQAVAFWCDPISGHATLYWYRQILGQGPELLVQFQDESVVDDSQLPKDRFSAERLKGVDSTLKIQPAELGDSAMYLCASSLQGGNSPLHFGNGTRLTVT.

This rearrangement joins TRBV5-1 to TRBJ2-5, with TRBD1 identical over 9 bases. Germline lookup yields CDR1 SGHRS and CDR2 YFSETQ. The CDR3 extends over 15 amino acids. Trimming cost V 1 base and J 5 bases; bases outside gene matches: 6. Here the CDR3 reads CASSLTGGARETQYF. For the CDR3, the DNA is TGCGCCAGCAGCTTGACAGGGGGCGCGAGGGAGACCCAGTACTTC. The full variable domain, with the rest looked up from reference TRBV5-1 and TRBJ2-5, is KAGVTQTPRYLIKTRGQQVTLSCSPISGHRSVSWYQQTPGQGLQFLFEYFSETQRNKGNFPGRFSGRQFSNSRSEMNVSTLELGDSALYLCASSLTGGARETQYFGPGTRLLVL.

The genes are TRBV15 and TRBJ1-4; TRBD1 is a possible D gene (6 bases). This CDR3 has 18 residues. Germline CDR1 LNHNV, CDR2 YYDKDF (reference sequence). Trimming shortened V by 2 bases and J by 7 bases, and 23 bases separated the two germline ends. The CDR3 loop is CATSRKFALGGAVEKLFF. Written as DNA, the CDR3 is TGTGCCACCAGCAGAAAGTTTGCCCTTGGGGGCGCGGTTGAAAAACTGTTTTTT.

V usage is TRBV27 and J usage is TRBJ2-3; 9 positions agree with TRBD2. CDR3 length: 16 residues. The V gene's germline CDR1 is MNHEY and CDR2 SMNVEV (reference sequence). V gave up 6 bases and J gave up 2 bases; unmatched junction bases: 9. CDR3 residues: CASSLTSGAFTDTQYF. In nucleotides, the CDR3 is TGTGCCAGCAGCTTGACTAGCGGAGCTTTCACAGATACGCAGTATTTT.

This clone occurred once. This sequence joins TRBV2 and TRBJ1-4; D unresolved. V was pared by 7 bases and J by 8 bases, with 20 bases between. CDR3 length: 15 amino acids. CDR1 is SNHLY and CDR2 is FYNNEI in the germline V gene. The CDR3 nucleotides are TGTGCCAGCAACGGAGCGACCGGCCATTTAGAAAAACTGTTTTTT. This codes for CASNGATGHLEKLFF.

This chain joins TRBV7-2 and TRBJ2-3; perhaps TRBD1 as D (5 bases). Germline CDR1 and CDR2: SGHTA and FQGNSA. There are 15 residues in the CDR3. The V and J ends lost 2 bases and 1 base respectively, with 10 bases between them. This chain's CDR3 is CASSLRGFGTDTQYF. The DNA of the CDR3 is TGTGCCAGCAGCTTAAGGGGTTTTGGCACAGATACGCAGTATTTT.

This clone appeared once. This rearrangement joins TRBV18 to TRBJ1-1, with 7 bases aligning to TRBD1. V lost 1 base, J lost 4 bases, and 3 bases stayed unmatched. The CDR3 has 14 amino acids. Looked up from germline, CDR1 is KGHSH and CDR2 is LQKENI. CDR3 in DNA: TGTGCCAGCTCACCACGACAGGGTGGCACTGAAGCTTTCTTT. It encodes CASSPRQGGTEAFF.

The chain has TRBV28 and TRBJ2-7, with TRBD2 matching 9 bases. Germline V lookup: CDR1 MDHEN, CDR2 SYDVKM. The ends lost 6 bases at V and 10 bases at J; junction bases unmatched: 13. CDR3 length: 14 residues. As DNA, the CDR3 is TGTGCCAGCAGGACGGGGTTGCGGGGGGGAGCCCAGTACTTC. Amino acids: CASRTGLRGGAQYF.

The CDR3 bases are TGCGCCAGCAGCTTGGACAGGGTGGATGGCTACACCTTC. It encodes CASSLDRVDGYTF. The chain has TRBV5-1 and TRBJ1-2; possibly TRBD1 for D (6 bases). The CDR3 length is 13 residues. Trimming cost V 0 bases and J 6 bases, with 9 bases left between them. The germline gives CDR1 SGHRS, CDR2 YFSETQ.

The rearrangement uses TRBV7-2 and TRBJ2-1; 7 bases agree with TRBD2. The germline CDR1 and CDR2 sequences are SGHTA and FQGNSA. This CDR3 has 16 residues. With V trimmed by 3 bases and J by 5 bases, 10 bases remained unmatched. The CDR3 DNA reads as TGTGCCAGCAGCTTCCAACAGCGGAGCGGGGACAATGAGCAGTTCTTC. Encoded protein: CASSFQQRSGDNEQFF.

The rearrangement uses TRBV27 and TRBJ2-7, with 10 bases matching TRBD2. The CDR3 has 16 residues. V lost 4 bases and J lost 4; bases outside the gene matches: 10. Germline values: CDR1 MNHEY, CDR2 SMNVEV (reference sequence). The CDR3 nucleotides read TGTGCCAGCAGTTCTCCCTTAGCGGGGGGAGGTTACGAGCAGTACTTC. Protein: CASSSPLAGGGYEQYF.

The genes are TRBV5-1 and TRBJ1-2; 7 bases agree with TRBD1. CDR1 is SGHRS, CDR2 YFSETQ, per germline. The CDR3 length is 13 residues. J was trimmed by 6 bases and V by 5 bases; bases with no gene match: 7. This CDR3 is CASSPGDRDGYTF. The CDR3 nucleotides read TGCGCCAGCAGTCCGGGCGACAGGGATGGCTACACCTTC.

The V and J genes are TRBV5-6 and TRBJ1-2, with D possibly matching TRBD1 (6 bases). Per germline, CDR1 SGHDT and CDR2 YYEEEE. The CDR3 has 14 amino acids. V was trimmed by 4 bases and J by 3 bases, leaving 13 bases between them. CDR3 coding DNA: TGTGCCAGCAGCAAAAGAACAGGGCACTATGGCTACACCTTC. This translates into CASSKRTGHYGYTF.

The chain uses TRBV3-1 (or the pseudogene TRBV3-2) and TRBJ2-1; tentative D call: TRBD1 (5 bases). Germline V gene lookup returns CDR1 LGHDT and CDR2 YNNKEL (reference sequence). The length of the CDR3 is 14 residues. V lost 4 bases and J lost 4, with 11 bases in between. CDR3 in DNA: TGTGCCAGCAGCCCGGATCAGGGTTACAATGAGCAGTTCTTC. This encodes CASSPDQGYNEQFF.

The chain joins TRBV19 to TRBJ2-1, with TRBD2 matching over 13 bases. V shed 11 bases, J shed 6 bases, and the junction held 10 bases outside the gene matches. Germline CDR1 LNHDA, CDR2 SQIVND (reference sequence). The CDR3 is 15 amino acids. The chain's CDR3 is CAGSLLAGGVNEQFF. The DNA of the CDR3 is TGTGCCGGATCCCTACTAGCGGGAGGGGTCAATGAGCAGTTCTTC.

The chain recombines TRBV27 with TRBJ2-3; 9 bases are a match to TRBD2. The V gene's germline CDR1 is MNHEY and CDR2 SMNVEV (reference sequence). J lost 1 base, V lost 8 bases, and 1 base had no gene match. The CDR3 is 13 residues long. The CDR3 DNA reads TGTGCCAGCTTAGCGGGGGGCACAGATACGCAGTATTTT. It is translated as CASLAGGTDTQYF.

In the case of this clone: Other DNA sequences from this sample encode an identical CDR3 as well. The chain joins TRBV29-1 to TRBJ1-3; 7 nucleotides line up with TRBD1. Germline trimming cut 5 bases from V and 3 bases from J; bases unmatched to any gene: 4. Germline CDR1 reads SQVTM; CDR2 reads ANQGSEA. The CDR3 contains 13 residues. CDR3 residues: CSVRQGGGNTIYF. CDR3 coding DNA: TGCAGCGTTCGTCAGGGGGGTGGAAACACCATATATTTT.